These 24 T cell receptor beta chains originate from one sample sequenced in a study of OX40 agonist ivuxolimab in advanced cancers. The data were produced by immunoSEQ multiplex PCR, yet TCRdb's version contains in-frame clones alone and is incomplete. The sample has about 86,000 clones, about 83% seen once; the top ten hold 1.4% to 1.5%. The specimen was CD4+ or CD8+ T cells sorted from blood, collected in a trial of the OX40 agonist ivuxolimab. The origin of the receptors is an adult with an advanced solid tumor such as melanoma, head and neck, liver or kidney cancer.

This rearrangement joins TRBV28 to TRBJ2-5, with 8 bases aligning to TRBD2. J was trimmed by 4 bases and V by 2 bases; bases with no gene match: 6. CDR3 length: 15 amino acids. Germline values: CDR1 MDHEN, CDR2 SYDVKM. CDR3 in DNA: TGTGCCAGCAGTTTAAATCGGGGGGGGGCAGAGACCCAGTACTTC. Amino acids: CASSLNRGGAETQYF.

This clone came up a few times. The rearrangement uses TRBV28 and TRBJ1-2, with D unresolved. The germline CDR1 and CDR2 sequences are MDHEN and SYDVKM. The V and J ends lost 3 bases and 2 bases respectively, with 7 bases between them. This CDR3 is built from 13 residues. The CDR3 region is CASSLVQNYGYTF. CDR3 DNA: TGTGCCAGCAGTTTGGTACAGAACTATGGCTACACCTTC.

The chain links TRBV25-1 to TRBJ2-7, with 9 bases lining up with TRBD2. V trimming: 10 bases; J trimming: 2 bases; junction bases outside the gene matches: 6. The CDR3 runs 13 residues. Germline lookup yields CDR1 MGHDK and CDR2 SYGVNS. Here the CDR3 DNA reads TGTGCCACGGCTTTAGCGGGGGCCTACGAGCAGTACTTC. This encodes CATALAGAYEQYF.

The chain links TRBV7-8 to TRBJ2-5; D is undetermined. This CDR3 region has 12 residues. V was clipped by 6 bases and J by 4 bases, with 9 bases between them. The V gene's germline CDR1 is SGHVS and CDR2 FQNEAQ. The CDR3 protein is CASRSLGETQYF. CDR3 DNA sequence: TGTGCCAGCAGGTCCTTAGGAGAGACCCAGTACTTC.

J is TRBJ1-2 and V is TRBV10-3; 9 bases map to TRBD1. Germline loops: CDR1 ENHRY, CDR2 SYGVKD. After removal of 5 bases from V and 7 bases from J, the junction contained 8 bases not matched to a gene. There are 14 residues in the CDR3. CDR3 DNA: TGTGCCATCAGTAAAACAGGGGGCGAGGGTGGCTACACCTTC. Translated, it gives CAISKTGGEGGYTF.

The chain employs TRBV5-1 and TRBJ1-1; 7 bases align to TRBD1. V was pared by 4 bases and J by 1 base, with 4 bases of the junction left unmatched. Germline-derived CDR1 and CDR2 are SGHRS and YFSETQ. CDR3 length: 14 amino acids. CDR3 region: CASSPGQRNTEAFF. The CDR3 nucleotides read TGCGCCAGCAGCCCGGGACAGAGGAACACTGAAGCTTTCTTT.

In DNA, the CDR3 is TGTGCCAGCAGCTTAAAGGGGCAAGACTATGGCTACACCTTC. It encodes CASSLKGQDYGYTF. The chain couples TRBV7-2 to TRBJ1-2, with a tentative D call TRBD1 (5 bases). The V and J ends lost 2 bases and 3 bases respectively, with 10 bases between them. There are 14 residues in the CDR3. The V gene's germline CDR1 is SGHTA and CDR2 FQGNSA.

The rearrangement links TRBV19 to TRBJ1-4; 8 bases fit TRBD1. The CDR3 totals 14 residues. Germline V gene lookup returns CDR1 LNHDA and CDR2 SQIVND (reference sequence). V lost 5 bases, J lost 7 bases, and 6 bases stayed unmatched. The CDR3 DNA follows: TGTGCCAGTAGTGACAGGGGTTTGAGTGAAAAACTGTTTTTT. Its translation: CASSDRGLSEKLFF.

This clone was detected once. The rearrangement links TRBV7-9 to TRBJ2-4; D gene uncertain. In germline, CDR1 is SEHNR, CDR2 FQNEAQ (reference sequence). Trimming removed 0 bases at V and 5 bases at J, with 5 bases between. The CDR3 has 13 amino acids. The CDR3 spells CASSLAVENIQYF. CDR3 sequence (DNA): TGTGCCAGCAGCTTAGCCGTGGAAAACATTCAGTACTTC. Full variable domain (outside the CDR3, taken from reference TRBV7-9 and TRBJ2-4): DTGVSQNPRHKITKRGQNVTFRCDPISEHNRLYWYRQTLGQGPEFLTYFQNEAQLEKSRLLSDRFSAERPKGSFSTLEIQRTEQGDSAMYLCASSLAVENIQYFGAGTRLSVL.

This rearrangement joins TRBV7-3 to TRBJ2-1, with 7 bases identical to TRBD1. Germline-derived CDR1 and CDR2 are SGHTA and FQGTGA. This CDR3 comprises 13 residues. J gave up 6 bases and V 1 base, and 0 bases lay outside the gene matches. The CDR3 coding sequence is TGTGCCAGCAGCTTAAGACAGGGCAATGAGCAGTTCTTC. Its protein product is CASSLRQGNEQFF.

Worth noting for this clone: A read error may produce the germline difference seen at one junction end. J is TRBJ2-2 and V is TRBV5-6, with 8 nucleotides matching TRBD1. CDR3 length: 15 amino acids. CDR1 and CDR2 (germline): SGHDT, YYEEEE. Here the CDR3 DNA reads TGTGCCAGCAGCTCCAGGGGGCGCGACACCAGGGAGCTGTTTTTT. Translation gives CASSSRGRDTRELFF.

This clone was found a few times. The chain has TRBV6-5 and TRBJ1-1, with D possibly being TRBD1 (6 bases). V lost 6 bases to trimming and J lost 7 bases, with 12 bases between them. The CDR3 sequence is 12 residues long. CDR1 and CDR2 (germline): MNHEY, SVGAGI. The CDR3 DNA reads TGTGCCAGCAGCCGACAGGCTGATGAAGCTTTCTTT. Amino acid sequence: CASSRQADEAFF.

The V gene is TRBV5-1, the J gene TRBJ2-2; D gene unclear. In germline, CDR1 is SGHRS, CDR2 YFSETQ. Deletions cut 0 bases from V and 6 bases from J, with 6 bases between. The CDR3 is made up of 13 amino acids. The CDR3 bases are TGCGCCAGCAGCTTGGTGCTAGCCGGGGAGCTGTTTTTT. It translates to CASSLVLAGELFF.

The chain links TRBV15 to TRBJ2-5, with D perhaps TRBD2 (5 bases). CDR1 and CDR2 from the germline V gene are LNHNV and YYDKDF (reference sequence). The CDR3 runs to 14 residues. Trimming left V 1 base short and J 5 bases short, with 11 bases between. For the CDR3, the DNA is TGTGCCACCAGCAGAGGGCGGGTGGCGGAGACCCAGTACTTC. Translated: CATSRGRVAETQYF.

The chain couples TRBV5-6 to TRBJ1-5, with 8 bases identical to TRBD1. The germline V gene encodes CDR1 SGHDT and CDR2 YYEEEE. J was trimmed by 6 bases and V by 2 bases; bases with no gene match: 13. The CDR3 totals 17 residues. CDR3 in amino acids: CASSFRSGQDQGQPQHF. The CDR3 DNA follows: TGTGCCAGCAGCTTTCGCTCGGGACAGGATCAGGGTCAGCCCCAGCATTTT.

The chain is built from TRBV7-8 and TRBJ2-3; no definite D call. Germline V gene data show CDR1 as SGHVS and CDR2 as FQNEAQ. The length of the CDR3 is 12 residues. Trimming took 1 base from V and 5 from J, leaving 4 bases between them. CDR3 DNA: TGTGCCAGCAGCTTAGACCGAGATACGCAGTATTTT. Translating gives CASSLDRDTQYF.

The V and J genes are TRBV11-1 and TRBJ1-3, with D maybe TRBD1 (6 bases). Germline-derived CDR1 and CDR2 are SGHAT and FQDESV (reference sequence). CDR3 length: 14 residues. Trimming removed 5 bases from V and 0 bases from J, with 8 bases in between. CDR3 sequence reads: CASSTGISGNTIYF. The CDR3, as DNA: TGTGCCAGCAGCACAGGGATCTCTGGAAACACCATATATTTT.

This rearrangement joins TRBV5-6 to TRBJ1-5; maybe TRBD1 (6 bases). Trimming cost V 3 bases and J 5 bases, with 12 bases left between them. The CDR3 is 14 residues long. CDR1 is SGHDT, CDR2 YYEEEE, per germline. The CDR3 sequence is CASSWGRGDQPQHF. The CDR3 bases are TGTGCCAGCAGCTGGGGGCGTGGGGATCAGCCCCAGCATTTT.

V usage is TRBV11-2 and J usage is TRBJ2-1, with TRBD2 matching over 8 bases. The CDR3 contains 17 residues. Looked up from germline, CDR1 is SGHAT and CDR2 is FQNNGV. The V gene end was trimmed by 8 bases and the J gene end by 4 bases; junction bases not matched to a gene: 16. CDR3 DNA sequence: TGTGCCAGCGGATACCCCGTGAGCGGGGGCCAATACAATGAGCAGTTCTTC. The encoded protein is CASGYPVSGGQYNEQFF.

This chain connects TRBV5-1 to TRBJ2-2; tentative D call: TRBD2 (5 bases). Germline V CDR1 and CDR2: SGHRS, YFSETQ. The CDR3 is 14 amino acids. Trimming took off 5 bases at V and 6 bases at J, with 14 bases between the two ends. The CDR3 coding sequence is TGCGCCAGCAGAGAGGGTTTATCGGCCGGGGAGCTGTTTTTT. Its protein is CASREGLSAGELFF.

The chain joins TRBV11-2 to TRBJ2-1; TRBD2 aligns across 14 bases. The V segment lost 8 bases and the J segment 6 bases; nucleotides outside the gene matches: 6. The CDR3 runs to 15 residues. Germline-derived CDR1 and CDR2 are SGHAT and FQNNGV. The CDR3 DNA reads as TGTGCCAGCGGGGGACTAGCGGGAGTTGCCAATGAGCAGTTCTTC. Protein sequence: CASGGLAGVANEQFF.

The J gene is TRBJ2-6, the V gene TRBV7-2; no reliable D call. Trimming left V 4 bases short and J 1 base short, with 5 bases between. The CDR3 extends over 14 amino acids. The germline CDR1 and CDR2 sequences are SGHTA and FQGNSA. The CDR3 region is CASSSMSGANVLTF. The CDR3 DNA is TGTGCCAGCAGCTCTATGTCTGGGGCCAACGTCCTGACTTTC.

J is TRBJ1-1 and V is TRBV18; 9 nucleotides agree with TRBD1. The V and J ends lost 3 bases and 1 base, in that order; junction bases with no gene match: 3. The length of the CDR3 is 15 residues. Germline CDR1 reads KGHSH; CDR2 reads LQKENI. CDR3 sequence reads: CASSPGGQGNTEAFF. The CDR3 DNA follows: TGTGCCAGCTCACCGGGGGGACAGGGGAACACTGAAGCTTTCTTT.

The chain links TRBV5-4 to TRBJ2-1; a weak D match, TRBD1 (5 bases). CDR1 is SGHNT, CDR2 YYREEE, per germline (reference sequence). Trimming cost V 0 bases and J 8 bases, with 9 bases left between them. CDR3 length equals 13 residues. For the CDR3, the DNA is TGTGCCAGCAGCTTGGGCAGGGCCGATGAGCAGTTCTTC. Amino acids: CASSLGRADEQFF.